The next 18 T cell receptor beta chains were all read from a single sample in a study of blood T cell repertoires in COVID-19. Method: immunoSEQ multiplex PCR; TCRdb's copy keeps in-frame clones and lacks some. The sample carries 70,000 or so clones, roughly 91% recorded once. The source material was peripheral blood. Receptors were obtained from a human donor in a cohort sampled during active COVID-19.

The gene calls are TRBV14 and TRBJ2-7, with 8 bases identical to TRBD1. The CDR3 has 14 residues. V shed 2 bases and J 5 bases; nucleotides not matched to a gene: 5. Germline CDR1 SGHDN, CDR2 FVKESK. In DNA form, the CDR3 reads TGTGCCAGCAGCCAATTGGACAGGGTCCACGAGCAGTACTTC. Translated, it gives CASSQLDRVHEQYF.

The CDR3 region is CASSPWRGRGQETQYF. CDR3 DNA sequence: TGTGCCAGCAGCCCATGGCGGGGGCGAGGTCAAGAGACCCAGTACTTC. The chain uses TRBV5-5 and TRBJ2-5, with TRBD2 as a possible D gene (7 bases). The CDR3 totals 16 residues. From germline, CDR1 is SGHKS and CDR2 YYEKEE (reference sequence). V was pared by 4 bases and J by 2 bases, with 18 bases between.

The chain employs TRBV5-6 and TRBJ2-5; TRBD2 agrees at 7 bases. V was pared by 4 bases and J by 1 base, with 7 bases of the junction left unmatched. The CDR3 runs to 15 residues. Looked up from germline, CDR1 is SGHDT and CDR2 is YYEEEE. The CDR3 loop reads CASSPLAGSQETQYF. DNA of the CDR3: TGTGCCAGCAGCCCGTTAGCGGGCTCCCAAGAGACCCAGTACTTC.

CDR3 bases: TGCGCCAGCAGCTTGGCTACAGATTCTATAAGCTACACCTTC. It encodes CASSLATDSISYTF. This chain links TRBV5-1 with TRBJ1-2; D gene unclear. This CDR3 is built from 14 residues. V was pared by 0 bases and J by 9 bases, with 15 bases between. CDR1 SGHRS and CDR2 YFSETQ come from the germline V gene. The entire variable domain, with the rest obtained from reference TRBV5-1 and TRBJ1-2, is as follows: KAGVTQTPRYLIKTRGQQVTLSCSPISGHRSVSWYQQTPGQGLQFLFEYFSETQRNKGNFPGRFSGRQFSNSRSEMNVSTLELGDSALYLCASSLATDSISYTFGSGTRLTVV.

V usage is TRBV5-1 and J usage is TRBJ1-6, with D unresolved. Trimming pared 5 bases from V and 5 bases from J, leaving 8 bases between. There are 13 residues in the CDR3. Per the germline V gene, CDR1 is SGHRS and CDR2 is YFSETQ. CDR3 bases: TGCGCCAGCAGTGAAAGCCATAATTCACCCCTCCACTTT. This gives the protein CASSESHNSPLHF.

The sample holds one count of this clone. This chain connects TRBV10-2 to TRBJ2-5, with 7 bases matching TRBD1. CDR3 length: 14 amino acids. V trimming: 4 bases; J trimming: 2 bases; junction bases outside the gene matches: 4. CDR1 and CDR2 (germline): WSHSY, SAAADI. The CDR3 DNA is TGCGCCAGCAGTGCGACAGGGCGACAAGAGACCCAGTACTTC. It translates to CASSATGRQETQYF.

This clone was recorded only once. The genes are TRBV11-3 and TRBJ1-1, with D perhaps matching TRBD1 (5 bases). Germline V gene lookup returns CDR1 SGHNT and CDR2 YENEEA. The V gene lost 2 bases and the J gene lost 7 bases, with 11 bases spanning the gap. CDR3 length equals 13 residues. This CDR3 is CASSLLPTGEAFF. DNA for the CDR3: TGTGCCAGCAGCTTACTACCAACAGGTGAAGCTTTCTTT.

V usage is TRBV7-2 and J usage is TRBJ2-7; TRBD2 aligns across 10 bases. This CDR3 comprises 14 residues. V was pared by 4 bases and J by 6 bases, with 6 bases of the junction left unmatched. CDR1 and CDR2 (germline): SGHTA, FQGNSA. DNA of the CDR3: TGTGCCAGCAGCTGGCTAGCGGGAGTTACCGAGCAGTACGTC. It encodes CASSWLAGVTEQYV.

The chain links TRBV19 to TRBJ1-3; 7 bases fit TRBD1. CDR1 LNHDA and CDR2 SQIVND come from the germline V gene (reference sequence). J was trimmed by 1 base and V by 7 bases; bases with no gene match: 10. The CDR3 is made up of 16 amino acids. The CDR3 loop reads CASTITGEGSGNTIYF. The CDR3 coding sequence is TGTGCCAGTACCATTACAGGGGAAGGGTCTGGAAACACCATATATTTT. Full variable domain (missing parts from reference TRBV19 and TRBJ1-3): DGGITQSPKYLFRKEGQNVTLSCEQNLNHDAMYWYRQDPGQGLRLIYYSQIVNDFQKGDIAEGYSVSREKKESFPLTVTSAQKNPTAFYLCASTITGEGSGNTIYFGEGSWLTVV.

The rearrangement uses TRBV28 and TRBJ2-7, with 8 bases fitting TRBD1. The V segment lost 0 bases and the J segment 0 bases; nucleotides outside the gene matches: 1. The CDR3 runs to 15 residues. Germline CDR1 MDHEN, CDR2 SYDVKM. The CDR3 coding sequence is TGTGCCAGCAGTTTATGGGGGACAGGCTCCTACGAGCAGTACGTC. Translated: CASSLWGTGSYEQYV.

The chain couples TRBV29-1 to TRBJ1-2; D is unresolved. CDR1 and CDR2 (germline): SQVTM, ANQGSEA. CDR3 length: 12 amino acids. Trimming left V 7 bases short and J 2 bases short, with 11 bases between. The CDR3 sequence: CSAETGNYGYTF. DNA of the CDR3: TGCAGCGCCGAAACGGGGAACTATGGCTACACCTTC.

The V call is TRBV10-3, the J call TRBJ2-4; D gene unclear. The CDR3 contains 11 residues. Trimming removed 8 bases at V and 9 bases at J, with 11 bases between. Germline values: CDR1 ENHRY, CDR2 SYGVKD. CDR3 in amino acids: CAISAGSIQYF. The CDR3 region has the DNA TGTGCCATCTCGGCCGGGTCCATTCAGTACTTC.

The CDR3 DNA sequence: TGTGCCAGCAGTTACCGCAGAGGCTACGAGCAGTACTTC. The encoded protein is CASSYRRGYEQYF. The V gene is TRBV6-5, the J gene TRBJ2-7; D not resolved. CDR3 size: 13 residues. The germline V gene has CDR1 MNHEY and CDR2 SVGAGI. Trimming took 2 bases from V and 3 from J, leaving 8 bases between them.

The chain links TRBV6-1 to TRBJ2-1, with 10 bases matching TRBD2. This CDR3 is built from 17 residues. Germline-derived CDR1 and CDR2 are MNHNS and SASEGT. V was clipped by 0 bases and J by 5 bases; unmatched bases: 7. CDR3 DNA sequence: TGTGCCAGCAGTGAAGCGGTGCTAGCGGGAGCCCACAATGAGCAGTTCTTC. Its protein is CASSEAVLAGAHNEQFF.

The chain has TRBV20-1 and TRBJ2-5; D call uncertain. V shed 7 bases and J shed 1 base, with 7 bases lying between them. The CDR3 sequence is 11 residues long. CDR1 DFQATT and CDR2 SNEGSKA come from the germline V gene (reference sequence). This CDR3 is CSGVFQETQYF. CDR3 in DNA: TGCAGTGGCGTTTTCCAAGAGACCCAGTACTTC.

The rearrangement uses TRBV24-1 and TRBJ2-3; 7 bases agree with TRBD2. This CDR3 region has 16 residues. The germline CDR1 and CDR2 sequences are KGHDR and SFDVKD. The J segment lost 1 base and the V segment lost 4 bases, leaving 7 bases of the junction unmatched. The CDR3 is CATSEYTSDGTDTQYF. In nucleotides, the CDR3 is TGTGCCACCAGTGAGTATACTAGCGATGGCACAGATACGCAGTATTTT.

This rearrangement joins TRBV27 to TRBJ2-1, with 8 bases lining up with TRBD2. CDR3 size: 15 residues. Looked up from germline, CDR1 is MNHEY and CDR2 is SMNVEV (reference sequence). The trim removed 5 bases at V and 6 bases at J, leaving 9 bases unmatched. In nucleotides, the CDR3 is TGTGCCAGCAGTCCTCGGGAGGGCCAGATCAATGAGCAGTTCTTC. Its protein is CASSPREGQINEQFF.

The V gene is TRBV19, the J gene TRBJ2-3; the D gene is possibly TRBD1 (6 bases). Trimming shortened V by 3 bases and J by 2 bases, and 12 bases separated the two germline ends. CDR1 is LNHDA, CDR2 SQIVND, per germline (reference sequence). CDR3 length: 15 amino acids. CDR3 amino acids: CASSIYTGHTDTQYF. The CDR3 DNA reads as TGTGCCAGTAGTATTTATACGGGACACACAGATACGCAGTATTTT.